The 15 T cell receptor beta chains in this list originate from one sample, sequenced in a study of TIL therapy for anti-PD-1-resistant metastatic lung cancer. This was the immunoSEQ v3 assay. TCRdb's table, derived via immunoSEQ multiplex PCR, lists solely in-frame clones and lacks some. The table shows about 46,000 clones, with 65% to 90% occurring only once. Stated time point: pre-treatment sample, taken before nivolumab and TIL therapy. Sequencing was performed on blood, taken at baseline. These receptors all come from a person aged 25-85 years with non-small cell lung cancer.

The chain couples TRBV6-5 to TRBJ2-5, with D possibly matching TRBD2 (5 bases). V dropped 7 bases and J dropped 3 bases, with 6 bases sitting between them. The CDR3 consists of 11 residues. Germline-derived CDR1 and CDR2 are MNHEY and SVGAGI. The CDR3 nucleotides read TGTGCCAGCACTAGCAAAGAGACCCAGTACTTC. The encoded protein is CASTSKETQYF.

V usage is TRBV7-9 and J usage is TRBJ1-6, with 11 nucleotides matching TRBD1. The CDR3 length is 15 residues. V was pared by 5 bases and J by 9 bases, with 6 bases of the junction left unmatched. Germline V gene data show CDR1 as SEHNR and CDR2 as FQNEAQ (reference sequence). The CDR3 spells CASSPGQGAGSPLHF. Written as DNA, the CDR3 is TGTGCCAGCAGCCCCGGACAGGGGGCCGGTTCACCCCTCCACTTT.

The gene calls are TRBV15 and TRBJ2-7; 7 nucleotides agree with TRBD1. CDR3 length: 13 amino acids. V shed 8 bases and J 3 bases; nucleotides not matched to a gene: 7. Germline assignment: CDR1 LNHNV and CDR2 YYDKDF (reference sequence). CDR3 amino acids: CATSPGTDYEQYF. DNA for the CDR3: TGTGCCACCTCACCCGGGACAGACTACGAGCAGTACTTC.

The rearrangement links TRBV5-6 to TRBJ2-2; D may correspond to TRBD1 or TRBD2 (5 bases each). Germline values: CDR1 SGHDT, CDR2 YYEEEE. The CDR3 sequence is 15 residues long. V dropped 5 bases and J dropped 3 bases, with 14 bases sitting between them. CDR3 residues: CASSVIGAYTGELFF. In DNA form, the CDR3 reads TGTGCCAGCAGTGTCATCGGGGCCTACACCGGGGAGCTGTTTTTT.

The chain couples TRBV29-1 to TRBJ2-5; 7 bases line up with TRBD2. V was pared by 4 bases and J by 5 bases, with 7 bases of the junction left unmatched. Germline loops: CDR1 SQVTM, CDR2 ANQGSEA. The CDR3 has 13 residues. The CDR3 DNA sequence: TGCAGCGTTGTTGCGGGAGTTTTGGAGACCCAGTACTTC. Protein sequence: CSVVAGVLETQYF.

The chain is built from TRBV6-5 and TRBJ1-3, with a weak D call TRBD1 (5 bases). The CDR3 is 15 amino acids. The ends were cut back, 2 bases at V and 3 bases at J, with 11 bases in the middle. Germline V lookup: CDR1 MNHEY, CDR2 SVGAGI. CDR3 residues: CASSYGEGIGNTIYF. The CDR3 region has the DNA TGTGCCAGCAGTTACGGGGAGGGGATTGGAAACACCATATATTTT.

The chain couples TRBV6-5 to TRBJ2-3; no definite D call. V lost 2 bases to trimming and J lost 0 bases, with 9 bases between them. The CDR3 length is 15 residues. Germline values: CDR1 MNHEY, CDR2 SVGAGI. Written as DNA, the CDR3 is TGTGCCAGCAGTTACAAACAGTCTAGCACAGATACGCAGTATTTT. Encoded protein: CASSYKQSSTDTQYF.

This rearrangement joins TRBV4-2 to TRBJ2-7; 8 positions agree with TRBD2. This CDR3 contains 17 residues. CDR1 is LGHNA, CDR2 YNFKEQ, per germline. V lost 0 bases to trimming and J lost 0 bases; unmatched junction nucleotides: 7. The CDR3: CASSQDLPGGDSYEQYF. The CDR3 coding sequence is TGTGCCAGCAGCCAAGATCTTCCGGGGGGGGACTCCTACGAGCAGTACTTC.

The rearrangement joins TRBV5-1 to TRBJ2-7; TRBD1 aligns across 7 bases. The CDR3 length is 13 residues. Germline CDR1 and CDR2: SGHRS and YFSETQ. With 2 bases clipped from V and 1 base from J, the junction kept 0 bases outside the gene matches. Here the CDR3 reads CASSLQGSYEQYF. CDR3 coding DNA: TGCGCCAGCAGCTTACAGGGGTCCTACGAGCAGTACTTC.

This CDR3 is CASSLGGSGREQFF. DNA for the CDR3: TGTGCCAGCAGCTTAGGGGGTAGCGGGAGAGAGCAGTTCTTC. J is TRBJ2-1 and V is TRBV7-3, with 9 bases aligning to TRBD2. Looked up from germline, CDR1 is SGHTA and CDR2 is FQGTGA. The CDR3 sequence is 14 residues long. J gave up 10 bases and V 2 bases, and 6 bases lay outside the gene matches.

The gene calls are TRBV2 and TRBJ1-2; the D gene is possibly TRBD1 (5 bases). There are 11 residues in the CDR3. V gave up 11 bases and J gave up 0 bases, with 7 bases separating them. The germline gives CDR1 SNHLY, CDR2 FYNNEI. The CDR3 nucleotides read TGTGCCTCGGGGGCTAACTATGGCTACACCTTC. Its translation: CASGANYGYTF.

V and J are TRBV28 and TRBJ2-3; D unresolved. Germline V gives CDR1 MDHEN, CDR2 SYDVKM. Trimming took 5 bases from V and 6 from J, leaving 9 bases between them. The CDR3 runs 12 residues. CDR3: CASSITGDTQYF. The CDR3 DNA sequence: TGTGCCAGCAGTATAACCGGGGATACGCAGTATTTT.

This chain joins TRBV4-3 and TRBJ1-2, with D unclear. Germline V gene data show CDR1 as LGHNA and CDR2 as YSLEER. This CDR3 has 14 amino acids. With 0 bases removed from V and 4 bases from J, the gap between germline ends came to 9 bases. CDR3 nucleotides: TGCGCCAGCAGCCAAGATCGGCTACCCTATGGCTACACCTTC. Protein sequence: CASSQDRLPYGYTF.

The chain joins TRBV9 to TRBJ2-1, with a tentative D call TRBD2 (6 bases). The V end lost 2 bases, the J end lost 12 bases, and 15 bases lay between the germline ends. The CDR3 totals 13 residues. CDR1 is SGDLS, CDR2 YYNGEE, per germline. DNA of the CDR3: TGTGCCAGCAGCGTGGATCAACCGGGGGTGCAGTTCTTC. This encodes CASSVDQPGVQFF.

V usage is TRBV5-6 and J usage is TRBJ1-5; 7 bases are a match to TRBD1. Trimming removed 6 bases from V and 2 bases from J; junction bases left unmatched: 5. The length of the CDR3 is 14 residues. Germline lookup yields CDR1 SGHDT and CDR2 YYEEEE. The CDR3 DNA is TGTGCCAGCACCAGAGACAGGGGCAATCAGCCCCAGCATTTT. Translating gives CASTRDRGNQPQHF.